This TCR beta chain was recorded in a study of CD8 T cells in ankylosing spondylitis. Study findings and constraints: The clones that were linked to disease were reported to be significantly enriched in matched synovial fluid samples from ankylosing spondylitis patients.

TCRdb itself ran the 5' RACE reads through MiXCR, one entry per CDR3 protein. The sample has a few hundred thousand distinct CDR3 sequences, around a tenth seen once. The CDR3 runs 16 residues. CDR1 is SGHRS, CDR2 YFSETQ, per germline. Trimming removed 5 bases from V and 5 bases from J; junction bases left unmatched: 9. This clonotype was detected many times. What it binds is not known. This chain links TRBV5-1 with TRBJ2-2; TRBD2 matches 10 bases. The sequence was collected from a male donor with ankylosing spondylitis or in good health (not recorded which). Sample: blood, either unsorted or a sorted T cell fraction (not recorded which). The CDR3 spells CASSEPSGRGTGELFF. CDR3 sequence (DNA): TGCGCCAGCAGTGAGCCTAGCGGGAGAGGAACCGGGGAGCTGTTTTTT. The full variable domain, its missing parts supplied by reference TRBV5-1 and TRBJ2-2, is KAGVTQTPRYLIKTRGQQVTLSCSPISGHRSVSWYQQTPGQGLQFLFEYFSETQRNKGNFPGRFSGRQFSNSRSEMNVSTLELGDSALYLCASSEPSGRGTGELFFGEGSRLTVL.